This entry features one T cell receptor beta chain sequence. Germline V CDR1 and CDR2: SGHNT, YENEEA. Trimming shortened V by 0 bases and J by 9 bases, and 12 bases separated the two germline ends. The CDR3 consists of 14 residues. Original handling: Amplification of reference gene primers provided the estimated nucleated cell counts. TCRdb's copy holds only in-frame clones and misses some; the assay was immunoSEQ multiplex PCR. That table supplies the V and J calls and clone size; D and trimming were determined from the DNA. Here the sample spans over 450,000 clones, roughly 89% being singletons. This sample was included in a study of blood T cell repertoires in COVID-19. About the study: The samples span acute and convalescent COVID-19 from the United States, Italy and Spain.

The sequenced material came from peripheral blood. The TCR originated in a man aged 18 to 29 with COVID-19, enrolled during active disease. V and J are TRBV11-3 and TRBJ2-4; D is perhaps TRBD2 (5 bases). This CDR3 is CASSLEFLAGIQYF. CDR3 coding DNA: TGTGCCAGCAGCTTAGAGTTCCTAGCAGGCATTCAGTACTTC.